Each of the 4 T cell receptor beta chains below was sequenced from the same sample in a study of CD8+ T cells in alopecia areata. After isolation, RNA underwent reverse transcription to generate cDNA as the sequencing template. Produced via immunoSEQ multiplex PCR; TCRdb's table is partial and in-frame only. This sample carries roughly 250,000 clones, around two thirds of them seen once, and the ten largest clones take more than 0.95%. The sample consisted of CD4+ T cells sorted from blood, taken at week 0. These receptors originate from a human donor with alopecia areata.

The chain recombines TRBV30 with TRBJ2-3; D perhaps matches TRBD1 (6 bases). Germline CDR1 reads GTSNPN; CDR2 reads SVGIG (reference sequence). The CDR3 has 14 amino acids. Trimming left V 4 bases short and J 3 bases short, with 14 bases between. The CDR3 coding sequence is TGTGCCTGGAATCTGGGGGCGAGGACAGATACGCAGTATTTT. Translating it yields CAWNLGARTDTQYF.

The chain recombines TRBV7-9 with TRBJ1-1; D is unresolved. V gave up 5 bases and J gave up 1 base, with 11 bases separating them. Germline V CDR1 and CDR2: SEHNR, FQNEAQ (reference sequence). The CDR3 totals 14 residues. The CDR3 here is CASSILDRNTEAFF. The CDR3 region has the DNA TGTGCCAGCAGCATCCTTGACCGGAACACTGAAGCTTTCTTT.

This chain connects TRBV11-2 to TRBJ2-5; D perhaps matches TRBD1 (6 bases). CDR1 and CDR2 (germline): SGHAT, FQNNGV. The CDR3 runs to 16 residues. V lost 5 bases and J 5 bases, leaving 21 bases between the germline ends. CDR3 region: CASSPPLRTAKETQYF. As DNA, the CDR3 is TGTGCCAGCAGCCCACCCCTCCGGACAGCCAAGGAGACCCAGTACTTC.

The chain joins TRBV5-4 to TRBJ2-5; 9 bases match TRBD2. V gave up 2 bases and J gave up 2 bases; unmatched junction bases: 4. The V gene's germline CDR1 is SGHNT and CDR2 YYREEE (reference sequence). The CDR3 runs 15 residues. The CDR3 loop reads CASSFNSGGQETQYF. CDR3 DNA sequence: TGTGCCAGCAGCTTTAATAGCGGGGGACAAGAGACCCAGTACTTC.